This T cell receptor beta chain comes out of a study of blood T cell repertoires in COVID-19. At the level of the study: Sites across the United States, Italy and Spain contributed samples from acute and convalescent COVID-19. T cells, B-cell-depleted T cells, or PBMCs supplied cDNA or gDNA.

In the original analysis: Amplifying reference gene primers gave estimates of nucleated cell counts. Some clones are missing from TCRdb's copy, which holds only in-frame ones; the method was immunoSEQ multiplex PCR. V, J and clone size are taken as reported in that table, and D and trimming were inferred from the DNA itself. The table lists about 150,000 clones, 80% to 85% of them singletons, with about 38% in the top ten. CDR1 is SNHLY and CDR2 is FYNNEI in the germline V gene. V was clipped by 8 bases and J by 6 bases, with 20 bases between them. The CDR3 contains 14 residues. Sequences were obtained from peripheral blood. The chain couples TRBV2 to TRBJ2-7; TRBD2 might be the D (5 bases). The sequence was collected from a human donor in a cohort sampled during active COVID-19. CDR3 in DNA: TGTGCCAGCTCTCGGTCGGAGCGAGGGCGCGAGCAGTACTTC. Its translation: CASSRSERGREQYF.